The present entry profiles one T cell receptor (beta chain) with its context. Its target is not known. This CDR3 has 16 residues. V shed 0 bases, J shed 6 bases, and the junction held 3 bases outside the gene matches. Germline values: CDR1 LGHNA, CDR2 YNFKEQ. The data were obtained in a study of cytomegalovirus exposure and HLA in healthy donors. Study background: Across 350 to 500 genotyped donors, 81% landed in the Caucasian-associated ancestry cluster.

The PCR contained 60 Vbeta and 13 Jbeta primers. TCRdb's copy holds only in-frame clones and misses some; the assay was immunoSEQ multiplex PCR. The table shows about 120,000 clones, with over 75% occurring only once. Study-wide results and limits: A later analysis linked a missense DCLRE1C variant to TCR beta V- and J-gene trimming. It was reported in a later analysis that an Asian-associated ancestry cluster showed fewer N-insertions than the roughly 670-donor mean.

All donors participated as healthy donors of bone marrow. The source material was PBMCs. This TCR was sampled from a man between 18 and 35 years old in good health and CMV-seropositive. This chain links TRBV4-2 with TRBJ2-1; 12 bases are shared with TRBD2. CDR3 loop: CASSQDPSGGANEQFF. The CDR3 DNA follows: TGTGCCAGCAGCCAAGATCCTAGCGGGGGGGCCAATGAGCAGTTCTTC.